Listed below are T cell receptor beta chains from one sample, sequenced in a study of shared clonotypes between healthy human individuals. The repertoire was sequenced with immunoSEQ multiplex PCR; TCRdb's copy has only in-frame clones and lacks some. The table includes 640,000 or so clones, about two thirds detected once. Sequencing used memory CD4+ T cells sorted from blood. These receptors came from a woman between 25 and 40 years old in good health. Both conserved end residues are part of each CDR3. A D gene is named only where the DNA matches it firmly. Clone size is stated in some rows and not others, as once, few, many or a class when expanded.

d_call: TRBD2
clone_size: NA
v_call: TRBV5-5
j_call: TRBJ2-3
cdr3_aa: CASSSGLAGVRADTQYF
cdr3_nt: TGTGCCAGCAGCTCTGGACTAGCGGGAGTGCGCGCAGATACGCAGTATTTT

d_call: NA
clone_size: few
v_call: TRBV28
j_call: TRBJ1-4
cdr3_aa: CASTIWGEKLFF
cdr3_nt: TGTGCCAGCACCATATGGGGCGAAAAACTGTTTTTT

d_call: NA
clone_size: few
v_call: TRBV27
j_call: TRBJ1-2
cdr3_aa: CASSLSGRSGYTF
cdr3_nt: TGTGCCAGCAGTTTATCGGGCAGAAGCGGCTACACCTTC

d_call: NA
clone_size: NA
v_call: TRBV5-6
j_call: TRBJ2-7
cdr3_aa: CASSLWLGRKGYEQYF
cdr3_nt: TGTGCCAGCAGCTTGTGGTTGGGGCGGAAAGGCTACGAGCAGTACTTC

d_call: TRBD2
clone_size: NA
v_call: TRBV25-1
j_call: TRBJ2-1
cdr3_aa: CASLRTSGDNEQFF
cdr3_nt: TGTGCCTCACTCCGGACTAGCGGGGACAATGAGCAGTTCTTC

d_call: NA
clone_size: NA
v_call: TRBV11-2
j_call: TRBJ2-7
cdr3_aa: CASSLVLYEQYF
cdr3_nt: TGTGCCAGCAGCTTAGTACTCTACGAGCAGTACTTC

d_call: NA
clone_size: NA
v_call: TRBV6-5
j_call: TRBJ1-1
cdr3_aa: CASSYSAEGGTEAFF
cdr3_nt: TGTGCCAGCAGTTACTCAGCGGAAGGGGGGACTGAAGCTTTCTTT

d_call: TRBD2
clone_size: NA
v_call: TRBV27
j_call: TRBJ2-3
cdr3_aa: CASSFTISGMGADTQYF
cdr3_nt: TGTGCCAGCAGTTTCACGATTAGCGGGATGGGTGCAGATACGCAGTATTTT

d_call: TRBD2
clone_size: NA
v_call: TRBV5-1
j_call: TRBJ2-1
cdr3_aa: CASSIAGGSYNEQFF
cdr3_nt: TGCGCCAGCAGCATAGCGGGAGGGAGTTACAATGAGCAGTTCTTC

d_call: NA
clone_size: NA
v_call: TRBV5-6
j_call: TRBJ2-7
cdr3_aa: CASSVWGALYEQYF
cdr3_nt: TGTGCCAGCAGTGTCTGGGGGGCCCTCTACGAGCAGTACTTC

d_call: NA
clone_size: few
v_call: TRBV5-1
j_call: TRBJ1-5
cdr3_aa: CASSLDGDQPQHF
cdr3_nt: TGCGCCAGCAGCTTGGACGGCGATCAGCCCCAGCATTTT

d_call: TRBD1
clone_size: NA
v_call: TRBV5-6
j_call: TRBJ1-4
cdr3_aa: CASSLGTGGAWEKLFF
cdr3_nt: TGTGCCAGCAGCTTGGGGACAGGGGGCGCCTGGGAAAAACTGTTTTTT

d_call: TRBD1
clone_size: NA
v_call: TRBV2
j_call: TRBJ1-1
cdr3_aa: CARGAQGARVEAFF
cdr3_nt: TGTGCCAGGGGGGCGCAGGGGGCGCGGGTTGAAGCTTTCTTT

d_call: TRBD1
clone_size: NA
v_call: TRBV28
j_call: TRBJ1-1
cdr3_aa: CASSSGQLLQGEAFF
cdr3_nt: TGTGCCAGCAGTTCGGGACAGTTGCTCCAAGGAGAAGCTTTCTTT

d_call: NA
clone_size: NA
v_call: TRBV5-1
j_call: TRBJ1-3
cdr3_aa: CASSPTPGAPGNTIYF
cdr3_nt: TGCGCCAGCAGCCCAACCCCAGGGGCTCCTGGAAACACCATATATTTT

d_call: NA
clone_size: many
v_call: TRBV5-5
j_call: TRBJ1-2
cdr3_aa: CASATAAWVEGYTF
cdr3_nt: TGTGCCAGCGCGACAGCGGCGTGGGTGGAGGGCTACACCTTC

d_call: NA
clone_size: NA
v_call: TRBV11-2
j_call: TRBJ1-2
cdr3_aa: CATRRAGVRGYTF
cdr3_nt: TGTGCCACGCGCCGGGCAGGGGTTCGGGGCTACACCTTC

d_call: NA
clone_size: NA
v_call: TRBV5-1
j_call: TRBJ1-1
cdr3_aa: CASSLMVGGVSTEAFF
cdr3_nt: TGCGCCAGCAGCTTGATGGTGGGAGGGGTAAGCACTGAAGCTTTCTTT

d_call: TRBD2
clone_size: NA
v_call: TRBV27
j_call: TRBJ2-1
cdr3_aa: CASSFPAGGLNEQFF
cdr3_nt: TGTGCCAGCAGTTTCCCAGCGGGAGGGTTAAATGAGCAGTTCTTC

d_call: NA
clone_size: NA
v_call: TRBV5-1
j_call: TRBJ2-2
cdr3_aa: CASTISGNTGELFF
cdr3_nt: TGCGCCAGCACCATTAGCGGAAACACCGGGGAGCTGTTTTTT

d_call: TRBD1
clone_size: NA
v_call: TRBV7-9
j_call: TRBJ1-4
cdr3_aa: CASSLARGTGYEKLFF
cdr3_nt: TGTGCCAGCAGCTTAGCGCGTGGGACAGGTTACGAAAAACTGTTTTTT

d_call: TRBD1
clone_size: few
v_call: TRBV11-2
j_call: TRBJ1-5
cdr3_aa: CASSPDRANQPQHF
cdr3_nt: TGTGCCAGCAGCCCAGACAGGGCCAATCAGCCCCAGCATTTT

d_call: NA
clone_size: NA
v_call: TRBV19
j_call: TRBJ1-1
cdr3_aa: CASLGGIEAFF
cdr3_nt: TGTGCCAGCCTGGGCGGGATTGAAGCTTTCTTT

d_call: NA
clone_size: NA
v_call: TRBV7-6
j_call: TRBJ1-3
cdr3_aa: CASSLGLGNTIYF
cdr3_nt: TGTGCCAGCAGCTTAGGGCTGGGAAACACCATATATTTT

d_call: TRBD1
clone_size: NA
v_call: TRBV27
j_call: TRBJ2-2
cdr3_aa: CASRGTGGTGELFF
cdr3_nt: TGTGCCAGCAGGGGGACAGGGGGAACCGGGGAGCTGTTTTTT

d_call: TRBD2
clone_size: NA
v_call: TRBV10-3
j_call: TRBJ2-7
cdr3_aa: CATDLGTSAYEQYF
cdr3_nt: TGTGCCACCGATCTTGGGACTAGCGCCTACGAGCAGTACTTC

d_call: TRBD1
clone_size: NA
v_call: TRBV7-9
j_call: TRBJ2-3
cdr3_aa: CASSPGTGTDTQYF
cdr3_nt: TGTGCCAGCAGCCCAGGGACAGGGACGGATACGCAGTATTTT

d_call: NA
clone_size: NA
v_call: TRBV6-6
j_call: TRBJ2-7
cdr3_aa: CASSYGLRGEQYF
cdr3_nt: TGTGCCAGCAGTTACGGGCTTAGGGGCGAGCAGTACTTC

d_call: NA
clone_size: NA
v_call: TRBV12-5
j_call: TRBJ2-2
cdr3_aa: CASGLATGELFF
cdr3_nt: TGTGCTAGTGGTTTGGCCACCGGGGAGCTGTTTTTT

d_call: TRBD1
clone_size: few
v_call: TRBV29-1
j_call: TRBJ1-5
cdr3_aa: CSAAAGGSNQPQHF
cdr3_nt: TGCAGCGCCGCGGCAGGGGGGAGCAATCAGCCCCAGCATTTT

d_call: TRBD1
clone_size: few
v_call: TRBV19
j_call: TRBJ1-5
cdr3_aa: CASSLQGDPHF
cdr3_nt: TGTGCCAGTAGTCTACAGGGGGATCCGCATTTT

d_call: TRBD1
clone_size: NA
v_call: TRBV5-4
j_call: TRBJ1-4
cdr3_aa: CASSPGGAGGDEKLFF
cdr3_nt: TGTGCCAGCAGCCCAGGGGGTGCAGGGGGCGATGAAAAACTGTTTTTT

d_call: NA
clone_size: NA
v_call: TRBV5-4
j_call: TRBJ2-7
cdr3_aa: CASSSYNRDSYEQYF
cdr3_nt: TGTGCCAGCAGCTCGTACAACAGGGACTCCTACGAGCAGTACTTC

d_call: TRBD1
clone_size: few
v_call: TRBV5-1
j_call: TRBJ2-1
cdr3_aa: CASSLGTGFGNEQFF
cdr3_nt: TGCGCCAGCAGCTTGGGGACAGGGTTCGGAAATGAGCAGTTCTTC

d_call: NA
clone_size: few
v_call: TRBV27
j_call: TRBJ2-5
cdr3_aa: CASSHRPLVAGVVETQYF
cdr3_nt: TGTGCCAGCAGTCACAGACCCCTCGTAGCCGGAGTAGTTGAGACCCAGTACTTC

d_call: TRBD1
clone_size: NA
v_call: TRBV19
j_call: TRBJ2-5
cdr3_aa: CASSTERQGKQETQYF
cdr3_nt: TGTGCCAGTAGTACAGAACGACAGGGCAAACAAGAGACCCAGTACTTC

d_call: TRBD2
clone_size: once
v_call: TRBV4-1
j_call: TRBJ2-7
cdr3_aa: CASSPLGLPHYEQYF
cdr3_nt: TGCGCCAGCAGCCCGCTGGGACTACCACACTACGAGCAGTACTTC

d_call: NA
clone_size: NA
v_call: TRBV5-1
j_call: TRBJ1-4
cdr3_aa: CASSLGAASTNEKLFF
cdr3_nt: TGCGCCAGCAGCTTGGGCGCAGCCTCAACTAATGAAAAACTGTTTTTT

d_call: NA
clone_size: NA
v_call: TRBV2
j_call: TRBJ2-3
cdr3_aa: CASLAELTDTQYF
cdr3_nt: TGTGCCAGCTTAGCGGAGCTAACAGATACGCAGTATTTT

d_call: TRBD2
clone_size: few
v_call: TRBV2
j_call: TRBJ2-1
cdr3_aa: CAIGLAGGAGNEQFF
cdr3_nt: TGTGCCATTGGACTAGCGGGAGGGGCCGGAAATGAGCAGTTCTTC

d_call: NA
clone_size: NA
v_call: TRBV6-1
j_call: TRBJ1-4
cdr3_aa: CASSELGGGEKLFF
cdr3_nt: TGTGCCAGCAGTGAATTGGGGGGTGGTGAAAAACTGTTTTTT

d_call: NA
clone_size: NA
v_call: TRBV2
j_call: TRBJ1-4
cdr3_aa: CASSQTDEKLFF
cdr3_nt: TGTGCCAGCAGCCAGACTGATGAAAAACTGTTTTTT

d_call: NA
clone_size: NA
v_call: TRBV6-1
j_call: TRBJ2-1
cdr3_aa: CASIRLVPGHEQFF
cdr3_nt: TGTGCCAGCATACGACTAGTTCCTGGTCATGAGCAGTTCTTC

d_call: TRBD1
clone_size: few
v_call: TRBV28
j_call: TRBJ2-2
cdr3_aa: CASRPGTGNTGELFF
cdr3_nt: TGTGCCAGCAGGCCCGGGACAGGGAACACCGGGGAGCTGTTTTTT

d_call: NA
clone_size: few
v_call: TRBV18
j_call: TRBJ1-2
cdr3_aa: CASSPVREANYGYTF
cdr3_nt: TGTGCCAGCTCACCAGTGAGAGAAGCTAACTATGGCTACACCTTC

d_call: TRBD2
clone_size: NA
v_call: TRBV2
j_call: TRBJ2-6
cdr3_aa: CASSGLAGDSGANVLTF
cdr3_nt: TGTGCCAGCAGCGGACTAGCGGGGGACTCTGGGGCCAACGTCCTGACTTTC